The sequence of this TCR beta chain was determined in a study of blood T cell repertoires in COVID-19 (dated by TCRdb to 2018 to 2021). In terms of the full investigation: Collaborator samples came from the United States, Italy and Spain and covered acute and convalescent phases of COVID-19. A de-identified subject ID, COVID-19 status, age in years and sex were almost always included in the sample metadata. Where HLA class I and class II types were available, the types were taken from metadata supplied by the sample provider, not from assay-based typing. The dataset comprised deeply sampled blood TCRbeta repertoires from subjects exposed to, actively infected with, or recovered from COVID-19. A freely available public database, intended as a resource for researchers studying the immune response to SARS-CoV-2, is where the repertoires were released. The prospective study material was composed of cDNA or gDNA derived from T cells, B-cell-depleted T cells, or PBMCs. The samples were drawn from two sources: the first 160 participants of the ongoing ImmuneRACE study, and some 1,300 subjects contributed by 6 global collaborators. Overall results and qualifications from the work: The quantity of clinical and demographic metadata differed by source and by participant and was supplied without curation.

TCRbeta CDR3 regions were amplified from genomic DNA by means of the immunoSEQ Assay, a bias-controlled multiplex PCR. Regarding the original processing steps: Nucleated cell counts per sample were estimated from amplification of reference gene primers within the assay. To quantify the absolute abundance of each unique TCRbeta CDR3 rearrangement, sequence reads were collapsed and filtered. For each sample, productive Simpson clonality was calculated as the square root of Simpson's diversity index across productive rearrangements. TCRdb's version of the immuneACCESS table is confined to in-frame rearrangements and falls short of the full clone set. An unresolved V gene accounts for under half of the shortfall where checked; the remainder is of unknown origin. V and J calls and clone size are as listed in that table; D and trimming were resolved from the DNA. This sample comprises 350,000 or so clones, around 87% of them detected only once. The ten most abundant clones make up roughly a tenth of the sample.

Ends trimmed: V by 3 bases, J by 7 bases; bases unmatched to a gene: 4. The CDR3 contains 13 residues, cysteine and phenylalanine counted. The kept DNA is CDR3 alone, 39 bases in frame from the first base. The CDR1 and CDR2 encoded by the germline V gene are SGHRS and YFSETQ. One collaborating source in Seattle enrolled patients during active infection and followed them longitudinally through the course of disease. The collaborating institutions used their own protocols to collect whole blood in K2EDTA tubes. For TCRbeta analysis, collaborators shipped samples in one of three forms: frozen whole blood, isolated PBMCs, or DNA extracted from either of those sample types. The sample holds one count of this clone. It has no known antigen specificity. Per-base qualities were not stored, and no clone one base away is much larger.

This receptor was identified in a woman between 25 and 40 years old with COVID-19, enrolled during active disease. Sequencing was performed on peripheral blood. The V and J segments used are TRBV5-1 and TRBJ2-4; TRBD1 agrees with 7 junctional bases. Read as DNA, the sequence is TGCGCCAGCAGCTCAACAGGGGAGAACATTCAGTACTTC. This is translated as CASSSTGENIQYF.